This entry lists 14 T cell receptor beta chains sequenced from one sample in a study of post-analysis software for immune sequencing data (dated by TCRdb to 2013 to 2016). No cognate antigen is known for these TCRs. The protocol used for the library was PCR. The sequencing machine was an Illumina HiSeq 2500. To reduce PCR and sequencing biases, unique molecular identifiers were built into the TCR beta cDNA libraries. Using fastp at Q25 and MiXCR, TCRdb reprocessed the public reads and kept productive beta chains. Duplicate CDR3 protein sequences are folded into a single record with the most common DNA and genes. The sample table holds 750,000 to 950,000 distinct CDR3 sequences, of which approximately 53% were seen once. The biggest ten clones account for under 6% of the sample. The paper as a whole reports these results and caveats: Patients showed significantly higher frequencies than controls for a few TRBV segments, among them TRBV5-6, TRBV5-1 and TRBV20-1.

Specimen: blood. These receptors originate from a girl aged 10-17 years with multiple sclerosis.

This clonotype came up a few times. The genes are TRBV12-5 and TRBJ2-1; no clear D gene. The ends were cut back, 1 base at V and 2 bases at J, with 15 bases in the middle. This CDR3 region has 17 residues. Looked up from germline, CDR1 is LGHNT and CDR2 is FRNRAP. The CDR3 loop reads CASGLAGLGIPYNEQFF. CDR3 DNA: TGTGCTAGTGGTTTGGCGGGCCTGGGGATACCCTACAATGAGCAGTTCTTC.

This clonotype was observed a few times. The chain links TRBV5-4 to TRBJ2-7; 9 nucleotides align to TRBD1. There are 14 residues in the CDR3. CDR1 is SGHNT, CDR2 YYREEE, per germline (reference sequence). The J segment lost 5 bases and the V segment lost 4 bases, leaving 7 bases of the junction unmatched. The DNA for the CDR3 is TGTGCCAGCAGCCTGGACAGGGGCAGGAACGAGCAGTACTTC. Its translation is CASSLDRGRNEQYF. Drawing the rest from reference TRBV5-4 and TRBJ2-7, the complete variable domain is ETGVTQSPTHLIKTRGQQVTLRCSSQSGHNTVSWYQQALGQGPQFIFQYYREEENGRGNFPPRFSGLQFPNYSSELNVNALELDDSALYLCASSLDRGRNEQYFGPGTRLTVT.

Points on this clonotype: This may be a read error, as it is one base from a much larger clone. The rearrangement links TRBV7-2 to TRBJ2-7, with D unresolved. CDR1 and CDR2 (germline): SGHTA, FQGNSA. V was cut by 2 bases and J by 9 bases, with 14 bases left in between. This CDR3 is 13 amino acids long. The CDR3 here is CASSLFSYDGQYF. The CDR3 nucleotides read TGTGCCAGCAGCTTATTCAGTTACGACGGGCAGTACTTC.

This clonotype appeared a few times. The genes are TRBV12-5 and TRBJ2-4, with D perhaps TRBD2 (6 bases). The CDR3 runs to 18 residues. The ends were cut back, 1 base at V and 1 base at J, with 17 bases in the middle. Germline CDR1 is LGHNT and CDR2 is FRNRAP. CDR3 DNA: TGTGCTAGTGGTTTGGGGGGACTCATTTCGTTTGCCAAAAACATTCAGTACTTC. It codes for CASGLGGLISFAKNIQYF.

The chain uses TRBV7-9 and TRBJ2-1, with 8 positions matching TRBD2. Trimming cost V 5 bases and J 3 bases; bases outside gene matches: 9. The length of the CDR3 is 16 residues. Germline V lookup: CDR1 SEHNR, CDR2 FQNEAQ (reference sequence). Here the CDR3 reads CASSPQVSGSYNEQFF. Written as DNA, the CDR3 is TGTGCCAGCAGCCCCCAAGTAAGCGGGAGCTACAATGAGCAGTTCTTC. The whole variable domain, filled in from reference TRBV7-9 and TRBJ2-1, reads DTGVSQNPRHKITKRGQNVTFRCDPISEHNRLYWYRQTLGQGPEFLTYFQNEAQLEKSRLLSDRFSAERPKGSFSTLEIQRTEQGDSAMYLCASSPQVSGSYNEQFFGPGTRLTVL.

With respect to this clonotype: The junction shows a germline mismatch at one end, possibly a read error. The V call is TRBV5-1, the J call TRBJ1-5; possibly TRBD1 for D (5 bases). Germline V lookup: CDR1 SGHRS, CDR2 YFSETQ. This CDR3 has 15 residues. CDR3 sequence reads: CASSLDGTENRPQHF. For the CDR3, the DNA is TGCGCCAGCAGCTTGGACGGGACCGAGAATCGGCCCCAGCATTTT. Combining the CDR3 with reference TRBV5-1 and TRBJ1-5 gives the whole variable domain KAGVTQTPRYLIKTRGQQVTLSCSPISGHRSVSWYQQTPGQGLQFLFEYFSETQRNKGNFPGRFSGRQFSNSRSEMNVSTLELGDSALYLCASSLDGTENRPQHFGDGTRLSIL.

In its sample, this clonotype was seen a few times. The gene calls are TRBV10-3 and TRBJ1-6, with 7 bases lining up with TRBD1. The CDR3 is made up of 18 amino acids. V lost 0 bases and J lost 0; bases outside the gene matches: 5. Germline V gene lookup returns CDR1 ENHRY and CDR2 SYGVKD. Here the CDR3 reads CAISESDDRVSYNSPLHF. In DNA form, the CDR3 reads TGTGCCATCAGTGAGTCGGACGACAGGGTCTCCTATAATTCACCCCTCCACTTT.

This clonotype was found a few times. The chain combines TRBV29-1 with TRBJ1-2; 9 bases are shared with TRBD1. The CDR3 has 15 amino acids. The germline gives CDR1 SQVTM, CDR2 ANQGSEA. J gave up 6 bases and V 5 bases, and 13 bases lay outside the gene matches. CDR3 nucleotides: TGCAGCGTTTTGCCGGACAGGGGTGGAATTAATGGCTACACCTTC. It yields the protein CSVLPDRGGINGYTF. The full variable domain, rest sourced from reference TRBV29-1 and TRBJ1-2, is SAVISQKPSRDICQRGTSLTIQCQVDSQVTMMFWYRQQPGQSLTLIATANQGSEATYESGFVIDKFPISRPNLTFSTLTVSNMSPEDSSIYLCSVLPDRGGINGYTFGSGTRLTVV.

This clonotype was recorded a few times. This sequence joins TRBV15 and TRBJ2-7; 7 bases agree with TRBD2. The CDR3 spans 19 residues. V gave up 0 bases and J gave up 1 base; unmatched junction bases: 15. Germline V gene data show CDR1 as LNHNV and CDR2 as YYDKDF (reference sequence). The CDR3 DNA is TGTGCCACCAGCAGAGAGGATTCGGAAGCGGGGTGGGGATCCTACGAGCAGTACTTC. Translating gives CATSREDSEAGWGSYEQYF.

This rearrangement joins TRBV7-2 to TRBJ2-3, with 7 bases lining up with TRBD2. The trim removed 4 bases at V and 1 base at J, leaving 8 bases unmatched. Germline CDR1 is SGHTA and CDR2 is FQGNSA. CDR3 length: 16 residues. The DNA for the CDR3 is TGTGCCAGCAGCTCACGGATGGGAGGGGGCACAGATACGCAGTATTTT. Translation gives CASSSRMGGGTDTQYF.

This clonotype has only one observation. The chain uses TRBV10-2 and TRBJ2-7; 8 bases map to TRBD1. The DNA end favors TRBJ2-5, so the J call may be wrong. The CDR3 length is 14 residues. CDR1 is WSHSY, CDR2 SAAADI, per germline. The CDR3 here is CASSEGQGPETQYF. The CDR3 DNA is TGCGCCAGCAGTGAGGGACAGGGCCCAGAGACCCAGTACTTC.

DNA for the CDR3: TGCAGTGCGAGGGACAGGGGAATACGCAATGAGCAGTTCTTC. Translating gives CSARDRGIRNEQFF. The chain carries TRBV20-1 and TRBJ2-1; TRBD1 aligns across 10 bases. Germline V lookup: CDR1 DFQATT, CDR2 SNEGSKA (reference sequence). Germline trimming cut 6 bases from V and 6 bases from J; bases unmatched to any gene: 8. The CDR3 contains 14 residues.

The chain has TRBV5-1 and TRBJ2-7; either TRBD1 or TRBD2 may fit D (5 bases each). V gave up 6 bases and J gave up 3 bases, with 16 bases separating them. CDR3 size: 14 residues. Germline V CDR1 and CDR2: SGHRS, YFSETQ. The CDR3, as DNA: TGCGCCAGCACCCGGGACGCCAATCTCTACGAGCAGTACTTC. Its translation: CASTRDANLYEQYF. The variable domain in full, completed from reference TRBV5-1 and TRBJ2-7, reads KAGVTQTPRYLIKTRGQQVTLSCSPISGHRSVSWYQQTPGQGLQFLFEYFSETQRNKGNFPGRFSGRQFSNSRSEMNVSTLELGDSALYLCASTRDANLYEQYFGPGTRLTVT.

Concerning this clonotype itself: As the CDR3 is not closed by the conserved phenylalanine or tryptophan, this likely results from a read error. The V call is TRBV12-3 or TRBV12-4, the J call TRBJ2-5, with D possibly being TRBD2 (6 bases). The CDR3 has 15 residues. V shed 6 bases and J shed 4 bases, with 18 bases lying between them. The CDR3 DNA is TGTGCCAGCAGGCTAACACCTAGCGTAAGAGAGACCCAGTACTGC. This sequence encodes CASRLTPSVRETQYC.